These T cell receptor beta chains were read from a single sample in a study of control samples from healthy donors and cancer patients. Libraries were prepared by immunoSEQ multiplex PCR; TCRdb keeps only in-frame clonotypes and omits some of them. This sample has more than 110,000 clones; just under 95% occur once, and the top ten carry approximately 11%. Sequencing used blood. These TCRs come from a man aged 30-40 years in good health. Each CDR3 is given with its conserved first and last residue. The order of the fields is CDR3 DNA, CDR3 protein, J gene, V gene, CDR3 length, D gene, clone size. D genes are given only for firm matches. Only some rows state a clone size, as once, few, many or a class for expanded clones.

TGTGCCAGCAGTTTATTTGGGGTACCCTCCTACGAGCAGTACTTC | CASSLFGVPSYEQYF | TRBJ2-7 | TRBV27 | 15 | - | -
TGTGCCAGCAGCTATTATATCTCACCCCTCCACTTT | CASSYYISPLHF | TRBJ1-6 | TRBV28 | 12 | - | -
TGTGCCAGTAGTTCGTCGGACAGCCTGCGGAACTATGGCTACACCTTC | CASSSSDSLRNYGYTF | TRBJ1-2 | TRBV19 | 16 | - | once
TGTGCCAGCACTAAACCCGGGACAGTCGCTGAAGCTTTCTTT | CASTKPGTVAEAFF | TRBJ1-1 | TRBV6-6 | 14 | TRBD1 | once
TGTGCCAGCAGCATCTCGGGAAGGTCTGGAAACACCATATATTTT | CASSISGRSGNTIYF | TRBJ1-3 | TRBV6-5 | 15 | - | -
TGTGCCAGCAGTTTATTTGGGGAGAGTAGGTATGGCTACACCTTC | CASSLFGESRYGYTF | TRBJ1-2 | TRBV28 | 15 | - | -
TGTGCCAGCAGCTTAGAGAGCACTGAAGCTTTCTTT | CASSLESTEAFF | TRBJ1-1 | TRBV7-9 | 12 | - | -
TGTGCCAGTAGAAGGACAGGGATGAACACTGAAGCTTTCTTT | CASRRTGMNTEAFF | TRBJ1-1 | TRBV19 | 14 | TRBD1 | -
TGTGCCAGCAGCGTCGGACTAGCGGGAACCTACGAGCAGTACTTC | CASSVGLAGTYEQYF | TRBJ2-7 | TRBV9 | 15 | TRBD2 | -
TGTGCCATCAGTGACACGACAGGCAAGAACACTGAAGCTTTCTTT | CAISDTTGKNTEAFF | TRBJ1-1 | TRBV10-3 | 15 | - | few
TGTGCCAGCAGCTTCGGGACTAGCGGGAGTATCGAACAGTACTTC | CASSFGTSGSIEQYF | TRBJ2-7 | TRBV11-2 | 15 | TRBD2 | -
TGTGCCTGGAGTGTACAAAACTATGGCTACACCTTC | CAWSVQNYGYTF | TRBJ1-2 | TRBV30 | 12 | - | -
TGTGCCAGTCGCCGGGGGCCCTACGAGCAGTACTTC | CASRRGPYEQYF | TRBJ2-7 | TRBV7-2 | 12 | - | -
TGTGCCAGCAGCCAAGCGAACAGATTCTATGGCTACACCTTC | CASSQANRFYGYTF | TRBJ1-2 | TRBV4-2 | 14 | - | -
TGTGCCAGCAGTTATTCAGGGGTTGGCACTGAAGCTTTCTTT | CASSYSGVGTEAFF | TRBJ1-1 | TRBV6-2/TRBV6-3 | 14 | - | -
TGTGCCAGCAGCGTAGCGGCGGGAGTCTCCTACGAGCAGTACTTC | CASSVAAGVSYEQYF | TRBJ2-7 | TRBV9 | 15 | TRBD2 | once
TGCAGTGCTGACAGTAACACTGAAGCTTTCTTT | CSADSNTEAFF | TRBJ1-1 | TRBV20-1 | 11 | - | -
TGTGCCAGCAGCTTAGGGCTGTCAAATACGCAGTATTTT | CASSLGLSNTQYF | TRBJ2-3 | TRBV7-2 | 13 | - | -
TGTGCCACGGGACAGGGGATCACCGGGGAGCTGTTTTTT | CATGQGITGELFF | TRBJ2-2 | TRBV24-1 | 13 | TRBD1 | -
TGTGCCAGCAGCGCTCCGGGACAGGGGGCGCACGAGCAGTACTTC | CASSAPGQGAHEQYF | TRBJ2-7 | TRBV9 | 15 | TRBD1 | -
TGTGCCAGCAGTCAACAGGGGGCCGGGTTTGAAGCTTTCTTT | CASSQQGAGFEAFF | TRBJ1-1 | TRBV6-5 | 14 | TRBD1 | -
TGTGCCAGCAGCCCCCGGGACAGGGATAGGTATGGCTACACCTTC | CASSPRDRDRYGYTF | TRBJ1-2 | TRBV5-4 | 15 | TRBD1 | -
TGTGCCTTAGGTAGCGGGACAGCCTACGAGCAGTACTTC | CALGSGTAYEQYF | TRBJ2-7 | TRBV7-9 | 13 | - | -
TGTGCCAGCAGAGAGACAGCTGGAAACACCATATATTTT | CASRETAGNTIYF | TRBJ1-3 | TRBV12-3/TRBV12-4 | 13 | - | -
TGTGCCAGCAGTGACCCCAACTACGAGCAGTACTTC | CASSDPNYEQYF | TRBJ2-7 | TRBV28 | 12 | - | -
TGTGCCTGGAGTGAGGGAGACGAGGATGAGCAGTTCTTC | CAWSEGDEDEQFF | TRBJ2-1 | TRBV30 | 13 | - | -
TGTGCCAGCAGCAAGGGACAGGAAACAGATACGCAGTATTTT | CASSKGQETDTQYF | TRBJ2-3 | TRBV9 | 14 | TRBD1 | -
TGTGCCAGTAGCAGGGCGAGGGCCTCTGGAAACACCATATATTTT | CASSRARASGNTIYF | TRBJ1-3 | TRBV19 | 15 | - | -